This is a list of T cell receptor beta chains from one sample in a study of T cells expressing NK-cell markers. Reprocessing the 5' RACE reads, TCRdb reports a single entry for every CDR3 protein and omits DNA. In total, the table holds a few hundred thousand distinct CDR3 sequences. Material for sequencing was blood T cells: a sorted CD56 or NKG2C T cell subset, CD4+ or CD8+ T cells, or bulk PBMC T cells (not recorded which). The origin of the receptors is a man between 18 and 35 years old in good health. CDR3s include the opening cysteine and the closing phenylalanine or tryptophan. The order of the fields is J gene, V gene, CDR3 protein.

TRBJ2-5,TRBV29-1,CSVDGLVAGVETQYF
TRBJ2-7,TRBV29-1,CSVATGISYEQYF
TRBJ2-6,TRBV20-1,CSARNDRRAGGANVLTF
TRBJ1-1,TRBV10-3,CATTGGPYEAFF
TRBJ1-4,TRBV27,CASSIQGVGNEKLFF
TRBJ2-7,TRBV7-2,CASSLGTVTYEQYF
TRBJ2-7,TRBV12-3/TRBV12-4,CASRELAAEGDSYEQYF
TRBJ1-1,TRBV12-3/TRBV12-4,CASRSQGEAFF
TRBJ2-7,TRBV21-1,CASSTSGRGPGRITKVPYEQYF
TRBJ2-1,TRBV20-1,CSARDWSGPYNEQFF
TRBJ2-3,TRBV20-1,CSARQGGIRTDTQYF
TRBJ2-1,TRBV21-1,CASSKGEAGGPREQFF
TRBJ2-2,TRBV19,CASTPGEGAGELFF
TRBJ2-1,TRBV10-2,CASSESNRYNEQFF
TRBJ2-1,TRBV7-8,CASSPRRTGLNEQFF
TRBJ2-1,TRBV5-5,CASSLRVGDYNEQFF
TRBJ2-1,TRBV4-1,CASRDWTSGHNEQFF
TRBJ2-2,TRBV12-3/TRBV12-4,CASSLRGAGELFF
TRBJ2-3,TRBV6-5,CASSSYLMTESTDTQYF
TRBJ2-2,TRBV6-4,CASSRDSNTVELFF